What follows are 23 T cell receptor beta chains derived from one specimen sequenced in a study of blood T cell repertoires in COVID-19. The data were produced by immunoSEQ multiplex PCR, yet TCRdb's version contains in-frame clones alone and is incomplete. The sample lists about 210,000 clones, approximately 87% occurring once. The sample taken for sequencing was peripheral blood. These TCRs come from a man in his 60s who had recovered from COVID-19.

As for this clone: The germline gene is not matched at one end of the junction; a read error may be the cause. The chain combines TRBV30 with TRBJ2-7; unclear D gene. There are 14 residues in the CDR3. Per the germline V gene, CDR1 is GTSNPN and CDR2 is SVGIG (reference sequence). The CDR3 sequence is CAWSVRGTTTFKNF. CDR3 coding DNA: TGTGCCTGGAGTGTACGAGGAACTACGACCTTTAAGAACTTC.

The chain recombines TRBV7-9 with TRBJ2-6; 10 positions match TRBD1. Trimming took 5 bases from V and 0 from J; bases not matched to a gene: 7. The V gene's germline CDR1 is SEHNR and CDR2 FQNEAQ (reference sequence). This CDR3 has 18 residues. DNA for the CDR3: TGTGCCAGCAGCAGAGGACAGGGGGGCTTCTCTGGGGCCAACGTCCTGACTTTC. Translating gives CASSRGQGGFSGANVLTF.

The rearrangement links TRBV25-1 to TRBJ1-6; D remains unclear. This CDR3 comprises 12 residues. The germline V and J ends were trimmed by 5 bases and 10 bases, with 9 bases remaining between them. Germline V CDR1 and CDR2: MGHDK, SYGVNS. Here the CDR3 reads CASSRGESPLHF. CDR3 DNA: TGTGCCAGCAGTCGCGGGGAATCACCCCTCCACTTT.

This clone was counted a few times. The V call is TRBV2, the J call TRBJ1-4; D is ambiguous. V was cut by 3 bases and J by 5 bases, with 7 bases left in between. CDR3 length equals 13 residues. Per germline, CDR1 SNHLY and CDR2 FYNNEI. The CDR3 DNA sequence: TGTGCCAGCAGTGAGCGAACGAATGAAAAACTGTTTTTT. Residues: CASSERTNEKLFF.

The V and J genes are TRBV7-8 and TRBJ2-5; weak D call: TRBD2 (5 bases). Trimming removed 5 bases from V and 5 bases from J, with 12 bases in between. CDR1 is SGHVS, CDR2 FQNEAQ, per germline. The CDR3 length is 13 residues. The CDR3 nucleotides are TGTGCCAGCAGCCGGGGTGGGGAGGAGACCCAGTACTTC. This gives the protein CASSRGGEETQYF.

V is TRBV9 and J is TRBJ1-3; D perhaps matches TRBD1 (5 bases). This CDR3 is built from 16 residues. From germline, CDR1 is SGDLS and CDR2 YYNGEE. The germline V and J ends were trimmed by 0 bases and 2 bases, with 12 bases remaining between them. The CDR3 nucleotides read TGTGCCAGCAGCGTAGCGGGGGGGTCGACTGGAAACACCATATATTTT. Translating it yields CASSVAGGSTGNTIYF.

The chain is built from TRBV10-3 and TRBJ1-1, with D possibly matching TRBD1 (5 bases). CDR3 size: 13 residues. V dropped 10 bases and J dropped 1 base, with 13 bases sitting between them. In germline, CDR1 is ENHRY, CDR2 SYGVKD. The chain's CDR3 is CATGREANTEAFF. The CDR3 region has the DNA TGTGCCACCGGCAGGGAAGCGAACACTGAAGCTTTCTTT.

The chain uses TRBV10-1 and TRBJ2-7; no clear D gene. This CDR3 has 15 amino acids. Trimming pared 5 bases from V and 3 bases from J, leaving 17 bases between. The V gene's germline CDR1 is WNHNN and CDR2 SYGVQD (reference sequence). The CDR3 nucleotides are TGCGCCAGCAGTCCGAGCGCGAGAGGTAACTACGAGCAGTACTTC. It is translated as CASSPSARGNYEQYF.

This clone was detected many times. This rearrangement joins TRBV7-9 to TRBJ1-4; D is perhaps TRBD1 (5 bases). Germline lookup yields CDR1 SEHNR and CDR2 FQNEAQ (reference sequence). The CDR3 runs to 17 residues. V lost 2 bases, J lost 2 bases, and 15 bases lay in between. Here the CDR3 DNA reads TGTGCCAGCAGCTTAAGAGGAGGGGCGACGACTAATGAAAAACTGTTTTTT. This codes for CASSLRGGATTNEKLFF.

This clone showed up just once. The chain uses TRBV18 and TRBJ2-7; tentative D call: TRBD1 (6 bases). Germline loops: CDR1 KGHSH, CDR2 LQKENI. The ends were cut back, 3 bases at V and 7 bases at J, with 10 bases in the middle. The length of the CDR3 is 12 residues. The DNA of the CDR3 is TGTGCCAGCTCACCGGGGGCGCGGGAGCAGTACTTC. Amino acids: CASSPGAREQYF.

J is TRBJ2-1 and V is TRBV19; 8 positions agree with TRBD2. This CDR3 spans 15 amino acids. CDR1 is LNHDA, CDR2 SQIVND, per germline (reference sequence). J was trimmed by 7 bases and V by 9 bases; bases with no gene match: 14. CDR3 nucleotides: TGTGCCAGCTCCGGGGCCGCGGGGGGTGGAAATGAGCAGTTCTTC. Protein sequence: CASSGAAGGGNEQFF.

CDR3 amino acids: CASSLNLGGGYEQFF. The CDR3 bases are TGTGCCAGCAGCTTGAACCTAGGAGGGGGCTATGAGCAGTTCTTC. The chain links TRBV5-8 to TRBJ2-1, with a tentative D call TRBD1 (7 bases). There are 15 residues in the CDR3. Germline V gives CDR1 SGHTS, CDR2 YDEGEE. V dropped 1 base and J dropped 8 bases, with 16 bases sitting between them.

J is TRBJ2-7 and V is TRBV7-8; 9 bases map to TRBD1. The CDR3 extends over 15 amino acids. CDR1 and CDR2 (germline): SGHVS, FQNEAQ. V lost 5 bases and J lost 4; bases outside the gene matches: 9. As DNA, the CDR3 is TGTGCCAGCAGCCTATCCACGACAGGGGGTTACGAGCAGTACTTC. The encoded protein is CASSLSTTGGYEQYF. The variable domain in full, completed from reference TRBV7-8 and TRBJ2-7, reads GAGVSQSPRYKVAKRGQDVALRCDPISGHVSLFWYQQALGQGPEFLTYFQNEAQLDKSGLPSDRFFAERPEGSVSTLKIQRTQQEDSAVYLCASSLSTTGGYEQYFGPGTRLTVT.

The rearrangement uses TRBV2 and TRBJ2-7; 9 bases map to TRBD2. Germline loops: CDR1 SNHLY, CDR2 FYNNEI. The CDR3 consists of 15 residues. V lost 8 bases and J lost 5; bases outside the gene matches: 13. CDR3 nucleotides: TGTGCCAGCGGGGAGGGTGGTAGCGGGAGTCACGAGCAGTACTTC. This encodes CASGEGGSGSHEQYF.

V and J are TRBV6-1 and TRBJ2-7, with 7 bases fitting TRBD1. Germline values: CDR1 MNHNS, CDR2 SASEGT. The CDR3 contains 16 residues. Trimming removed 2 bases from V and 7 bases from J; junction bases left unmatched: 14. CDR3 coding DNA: TGTGCCAGCAGTGAACGGTCAGGGGGATCCTTGAGGGAGCAGTACTTC. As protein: CASSERSGGSLREQYF.

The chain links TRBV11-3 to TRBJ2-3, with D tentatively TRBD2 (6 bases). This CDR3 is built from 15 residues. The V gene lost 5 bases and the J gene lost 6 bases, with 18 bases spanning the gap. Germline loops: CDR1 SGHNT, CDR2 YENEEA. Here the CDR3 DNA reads TGTGCCAGCAGCCGTGGGACTCAACGGCCTGATACGCAGTATTTT. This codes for CASSRGTQRPDTQYF.

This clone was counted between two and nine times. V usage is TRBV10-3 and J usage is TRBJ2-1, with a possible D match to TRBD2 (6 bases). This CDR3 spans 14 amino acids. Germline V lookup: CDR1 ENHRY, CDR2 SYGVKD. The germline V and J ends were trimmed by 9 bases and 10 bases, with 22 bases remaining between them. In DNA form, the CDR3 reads TGTGCCATTACGGGACTCCCGAGGGACGGGGAGCAGTTCTTC. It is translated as CAITGLPRDGEQFF.

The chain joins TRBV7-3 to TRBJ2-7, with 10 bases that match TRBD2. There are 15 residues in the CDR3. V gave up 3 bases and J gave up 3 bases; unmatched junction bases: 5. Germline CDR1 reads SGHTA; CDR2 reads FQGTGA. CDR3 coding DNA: TGTGCCAGCAGCTTGGGGACTAGCGAGCGCTACGAGCAGTACTTC. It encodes CASSLGTSERYEQYF.

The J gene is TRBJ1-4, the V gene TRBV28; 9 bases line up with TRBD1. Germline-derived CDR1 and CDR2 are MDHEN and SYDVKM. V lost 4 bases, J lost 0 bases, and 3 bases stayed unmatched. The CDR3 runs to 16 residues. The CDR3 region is CASSYTGGATNEKLFF. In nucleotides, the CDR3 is TGTGCCAGCAGTTATACAGGGGGCGCAACTAATGAAAAACTGTTTTTT.

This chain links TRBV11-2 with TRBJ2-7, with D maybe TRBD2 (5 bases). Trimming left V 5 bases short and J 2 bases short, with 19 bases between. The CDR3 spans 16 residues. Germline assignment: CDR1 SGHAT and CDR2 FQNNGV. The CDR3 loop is CASSPRGVARPYEQYF. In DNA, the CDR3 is TGTGCCAGCAGCCCCCGGGGAGTCGCGAGGCCCTACGAGCAGTACTTC.

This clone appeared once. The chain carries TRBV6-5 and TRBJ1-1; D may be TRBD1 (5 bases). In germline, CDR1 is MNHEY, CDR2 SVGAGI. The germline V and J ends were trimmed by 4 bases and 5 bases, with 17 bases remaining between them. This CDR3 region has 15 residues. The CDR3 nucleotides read TGTGCCAGCAGTTCCCCGACCGGGGGACGGACTGAAGCTTTCTTT. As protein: CASSSPTGGRTEAFF.

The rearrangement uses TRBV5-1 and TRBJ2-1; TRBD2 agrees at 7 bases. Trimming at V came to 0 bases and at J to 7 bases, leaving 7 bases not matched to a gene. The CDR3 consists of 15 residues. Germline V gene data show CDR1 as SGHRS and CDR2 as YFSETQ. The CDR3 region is CASSLGAGERNEQFF. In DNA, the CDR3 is TGCGCCAGCAGCTTGGGTGCGGGAGAACGAAATGAGCAGTTCTTC. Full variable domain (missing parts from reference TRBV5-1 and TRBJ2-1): KAGVTQTPRYLIKTRGQQVTLSCSPISGHRSVSWYQQTPGQGLQFLFEYFSETQRNKGNFPGRFSGRQFSNSRSEMNVSTLELGDSALYLCASSLGAGERNEQFFGPGTRLTVL.

This CDR3 reads CASGQGSSSYNSPLHF. DNA of the CDR3: TGTGCTAGTGGCCAAGGGAGTAGCTCCTATAATTCACCCCTCCACTTT. The chain has TRBV12-5 and TRBJ1-6; D is unresolved. The CDR3 extends over 16 amino acids. Germline V gene data show CDR1 as LGHNT and CDR2 as FRNRAP. V was trimmed by 6 bases and J by 0 bases, leaving 12 bases between them.